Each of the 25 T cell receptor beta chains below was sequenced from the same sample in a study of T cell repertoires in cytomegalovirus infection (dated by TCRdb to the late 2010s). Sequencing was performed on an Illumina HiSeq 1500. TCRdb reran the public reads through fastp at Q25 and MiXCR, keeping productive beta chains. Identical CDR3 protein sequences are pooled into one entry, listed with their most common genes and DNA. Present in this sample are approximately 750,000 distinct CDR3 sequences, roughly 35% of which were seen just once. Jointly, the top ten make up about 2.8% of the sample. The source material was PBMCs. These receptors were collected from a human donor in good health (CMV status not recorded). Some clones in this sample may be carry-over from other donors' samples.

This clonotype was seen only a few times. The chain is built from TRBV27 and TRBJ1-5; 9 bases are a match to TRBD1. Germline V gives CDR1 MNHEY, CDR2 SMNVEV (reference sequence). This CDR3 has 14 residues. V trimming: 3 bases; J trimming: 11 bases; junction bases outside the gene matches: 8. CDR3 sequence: CASSFSGTGMTQHF. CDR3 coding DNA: TGTGCCAGCAGTTTTTCCGGGACAGGGATGACCCAGCATTTT.

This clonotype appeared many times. The chain's CDR3 is CASSLIQGGNYEQYF. Here the CDR3 DNA reads TGTGCCAGCAGCTTAATCCAGGGTGGAAACTACGAGCAGTACTTC. This sequence joins TRBV7-2 and TRBJ2-7; weak D call: TRBD1 (5 bases). Germline CDR1 reads SGHTA; CDR2 reads FQGNSA. The ends were cut back, 2 bases at V and 3 bases at J, with 14 bases in the middle. The CDR3 totals 15 residues.

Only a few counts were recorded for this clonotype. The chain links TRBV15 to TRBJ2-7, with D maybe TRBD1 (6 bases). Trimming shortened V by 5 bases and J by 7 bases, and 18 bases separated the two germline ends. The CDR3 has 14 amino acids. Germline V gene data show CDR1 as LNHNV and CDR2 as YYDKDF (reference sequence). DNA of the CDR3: TGTGCCACCAGCGCACGGGACAAAACGGGGGAGCAGTACTTC. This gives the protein CATSARDKTGEQYF. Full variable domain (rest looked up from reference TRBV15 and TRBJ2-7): DAMVIQNPRYQVTQFGKPVTLSCSQTLNHNVMYWYQQKSSQAPKLLFHYYDKDFNNEADTPDNFQSRRPNTSFCFLDIRSPGLGDTAMYLCATSARDKTGEQYFGPGTRLTVT.

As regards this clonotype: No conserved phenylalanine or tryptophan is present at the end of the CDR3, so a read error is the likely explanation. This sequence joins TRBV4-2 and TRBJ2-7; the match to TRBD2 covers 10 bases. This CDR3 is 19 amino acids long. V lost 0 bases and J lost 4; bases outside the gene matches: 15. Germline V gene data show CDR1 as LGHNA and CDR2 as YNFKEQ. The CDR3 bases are TGTGCCAGCAGCCAAGATAATGGTGGGCTAGCGGGAGTATCGTACGAGCAGTACTTA. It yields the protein CASSQDNGGLAGVSYEQYL.

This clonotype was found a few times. The DNA for the CDR3 is TGTGCCAGCAGTCGTGACAGGGGATACATAGAGACCCAGTACTTC. Its translation: CASSRDRGYIETQYF. J is TRBJ2-5 and V is TRBV12-3 or TRBV12-4; TRBD1 aligns across 8 bases. The CDR3 is 15 amino acids. The V segment lost 5 bases and the J segment 4 bases; nucleotides outside the gene matches: 9.

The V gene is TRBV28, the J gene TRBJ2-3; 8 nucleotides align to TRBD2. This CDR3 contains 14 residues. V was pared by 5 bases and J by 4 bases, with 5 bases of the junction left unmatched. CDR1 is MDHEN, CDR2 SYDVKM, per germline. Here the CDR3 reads CASSPRTSPDTQYF. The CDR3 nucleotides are TGTGCCAGCAGTCCCCGGACTAGCCCAGATACGCAGTATTTT.

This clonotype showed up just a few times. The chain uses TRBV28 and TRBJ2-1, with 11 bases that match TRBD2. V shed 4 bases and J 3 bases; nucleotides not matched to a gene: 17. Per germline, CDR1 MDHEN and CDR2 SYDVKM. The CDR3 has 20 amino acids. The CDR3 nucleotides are TGTGCCAGCAGTTCCTATCCTTCCGGGACTAGCGGATTACTCTACAATGAGCAGTTCTTC. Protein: CASSSYPSGTSGLLYNEQFF.

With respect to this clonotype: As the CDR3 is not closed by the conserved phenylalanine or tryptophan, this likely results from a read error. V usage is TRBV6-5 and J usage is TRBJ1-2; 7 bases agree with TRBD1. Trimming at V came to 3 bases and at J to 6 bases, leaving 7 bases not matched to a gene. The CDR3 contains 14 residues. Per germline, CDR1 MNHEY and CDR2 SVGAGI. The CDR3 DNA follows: TGTGCCAGCAGTTATCAGGGGGGGGTGGATGGCTACACCTTA. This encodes CASSYQGGVDGYTL.

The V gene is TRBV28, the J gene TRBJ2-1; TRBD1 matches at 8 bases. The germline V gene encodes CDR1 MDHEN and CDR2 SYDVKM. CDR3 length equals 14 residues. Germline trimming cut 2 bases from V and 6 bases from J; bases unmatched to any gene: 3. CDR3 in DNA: TGTGCCAGCAGTTTACGGGACAGGAGCAATGAGCAGTTCTTC. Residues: CASSLRDRSNEQFF.

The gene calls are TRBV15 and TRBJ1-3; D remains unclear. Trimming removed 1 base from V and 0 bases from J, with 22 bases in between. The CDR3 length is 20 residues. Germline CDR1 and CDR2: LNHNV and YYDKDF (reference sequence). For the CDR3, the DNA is TGTGCCACCAGCAGAGGAGAAGGGTACGACTTCTCGATCTCTGGAAACACCATATATTTT. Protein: CATSRGEGYDFSISGNTIYF.

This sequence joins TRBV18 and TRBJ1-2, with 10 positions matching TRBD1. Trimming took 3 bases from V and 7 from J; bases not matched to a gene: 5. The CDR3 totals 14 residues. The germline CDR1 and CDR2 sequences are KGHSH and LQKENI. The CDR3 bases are TGTGCCAGCTCACCGCCCGGGACAGGGGCTGGCTACACCTTC. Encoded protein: CASSPPGTGAGYTF.

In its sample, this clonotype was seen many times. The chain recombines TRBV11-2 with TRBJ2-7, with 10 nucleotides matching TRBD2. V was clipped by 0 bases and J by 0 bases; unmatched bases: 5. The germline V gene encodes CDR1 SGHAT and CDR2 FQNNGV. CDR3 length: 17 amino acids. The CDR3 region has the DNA TGTGCCAGCAGCTTAGAGATTAGCGGGGGGAACTCCTACGAGCAGTACTTC. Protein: CASSLEISGGNSYEQYF.

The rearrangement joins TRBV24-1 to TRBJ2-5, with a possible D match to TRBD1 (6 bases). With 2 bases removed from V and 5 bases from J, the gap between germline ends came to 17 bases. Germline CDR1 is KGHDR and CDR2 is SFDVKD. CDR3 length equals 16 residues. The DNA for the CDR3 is TGTGCCACCAGTGATTCGAGGACAGTTAGGGGGGAGACCCAGTACTTC. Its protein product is CATSDSRTVRGETQYF.

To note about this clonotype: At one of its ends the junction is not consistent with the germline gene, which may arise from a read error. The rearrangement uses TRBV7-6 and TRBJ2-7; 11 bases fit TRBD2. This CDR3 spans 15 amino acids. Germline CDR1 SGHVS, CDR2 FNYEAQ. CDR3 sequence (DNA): TGTTCCAGCAGCTATACTAGCGGGAGTTCCTACGAGCAGTACTTC. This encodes CSSSYTSGSSYEQYF.

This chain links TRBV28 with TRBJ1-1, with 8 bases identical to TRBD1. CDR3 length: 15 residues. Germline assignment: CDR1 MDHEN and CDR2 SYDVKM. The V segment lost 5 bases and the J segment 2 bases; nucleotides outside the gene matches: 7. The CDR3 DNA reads TGTGCCAGCAGTGCCCACAGGGGGAGAAACACTGAAGCTTTCTTT. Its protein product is CASSAHRGRNTEAFF.

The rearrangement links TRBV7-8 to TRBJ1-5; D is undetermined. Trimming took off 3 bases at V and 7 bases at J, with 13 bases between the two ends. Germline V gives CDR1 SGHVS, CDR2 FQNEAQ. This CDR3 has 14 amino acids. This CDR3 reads CASSLGGKAQPQHF. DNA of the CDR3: TGTGCCAGCAGCTTGGGCGGGAAGGCGCAGCCCCAGCATTTT.

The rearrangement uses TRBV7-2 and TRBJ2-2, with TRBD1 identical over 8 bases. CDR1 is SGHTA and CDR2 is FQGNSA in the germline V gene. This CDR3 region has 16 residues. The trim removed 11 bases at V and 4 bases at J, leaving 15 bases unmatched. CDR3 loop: CALSLVDRGTTGELFF. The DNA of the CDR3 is TGTGCCCTCAGCTTAGTTGACAGGGGTACCACCGGGGAGCTGTTTTTT.

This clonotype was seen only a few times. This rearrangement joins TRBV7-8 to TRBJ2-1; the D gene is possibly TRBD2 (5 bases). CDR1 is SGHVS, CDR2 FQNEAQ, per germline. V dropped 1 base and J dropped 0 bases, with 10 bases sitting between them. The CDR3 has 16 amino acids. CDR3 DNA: TGTGCCAGCAGCTTAGTCGTAGGAGGCTCCTACAATGAGCAGTTCTTC. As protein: CASSLVVGGSYNEQFF.

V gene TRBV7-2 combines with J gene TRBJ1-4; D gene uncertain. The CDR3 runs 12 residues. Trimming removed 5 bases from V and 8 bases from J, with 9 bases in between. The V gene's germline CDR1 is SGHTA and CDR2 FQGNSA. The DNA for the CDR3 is TGTGCCAGCAGCGGAATCGGGGAAAAACTGTTTTTT. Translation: CASSGIGEKLFF.

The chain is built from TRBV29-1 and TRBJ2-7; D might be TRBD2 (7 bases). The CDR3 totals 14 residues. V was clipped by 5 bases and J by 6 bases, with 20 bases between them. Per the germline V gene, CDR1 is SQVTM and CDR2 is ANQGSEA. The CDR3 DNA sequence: TGCAGCGTTTTGATGGCGGGGGCAGGTAGCGAGCAGTACTTC. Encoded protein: CSVLMAGAGSEQYF.

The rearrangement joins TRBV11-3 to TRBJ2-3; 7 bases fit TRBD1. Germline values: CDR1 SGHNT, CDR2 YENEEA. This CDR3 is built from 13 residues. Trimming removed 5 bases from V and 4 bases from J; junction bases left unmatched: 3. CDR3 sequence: CASSKGGADTQYF. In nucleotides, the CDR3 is TGTGCCAGCAGCAAAGGGGGCGCAGATACGCAGTATTTT.

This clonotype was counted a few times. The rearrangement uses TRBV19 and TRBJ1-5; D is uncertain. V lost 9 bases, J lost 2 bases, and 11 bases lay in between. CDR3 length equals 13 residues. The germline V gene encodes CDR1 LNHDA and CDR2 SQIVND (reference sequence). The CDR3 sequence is CASAFTGNQPQHF. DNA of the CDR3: TGTGCCAGCGCTTTCACAGGCAATCAGCCCCAGCATTTT. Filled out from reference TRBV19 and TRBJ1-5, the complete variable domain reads DGGITQSPKYLFRKEGQNVTLSCEQNLNHDAMYWYRQDPGQGLRLIYYSQIVNDFQKGDIAEGYSVSREKKESFPLTVTSAQKNPTAFYLCASAFTGNQPQHFGDGTRLSIL.

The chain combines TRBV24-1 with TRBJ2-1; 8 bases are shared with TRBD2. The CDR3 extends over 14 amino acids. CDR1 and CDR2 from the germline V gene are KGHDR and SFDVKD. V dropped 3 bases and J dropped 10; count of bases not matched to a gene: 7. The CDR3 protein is CATSDISGKYEQFF. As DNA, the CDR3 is TGTGCCACCAGTGATATTAGCGGGAAGTACGAGCAGTTCTTC.

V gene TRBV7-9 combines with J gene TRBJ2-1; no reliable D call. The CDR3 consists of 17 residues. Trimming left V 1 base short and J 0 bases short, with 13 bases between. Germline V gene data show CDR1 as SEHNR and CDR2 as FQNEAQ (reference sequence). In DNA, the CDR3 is TGTGCCAGCAGCTTAGAAGGCAGTCGGAGCTCCTACAATGAGCAGTTCTTC. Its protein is CASSLEGSRSSYNEQFF.

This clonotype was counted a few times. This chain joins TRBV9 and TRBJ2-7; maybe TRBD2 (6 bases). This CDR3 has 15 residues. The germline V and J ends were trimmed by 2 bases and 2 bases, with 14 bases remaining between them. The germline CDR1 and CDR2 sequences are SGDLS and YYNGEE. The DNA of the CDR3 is TGTGCCAGCAGCGTGTACGGGGGTTCGACCTACGAGCAGTACTTC. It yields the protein CASSVYGGSTYEQYF.